The clone carrying this T cell receptor beta chain was found once. The junction had 12 bases not matched to a gene; V was cut back by 6 bases and J by 5 bases. Germline V gene lookup returns CDR1 SNHLY and CDR2 FYNNEI. The CDR3 consists of 16 residues. This sample was included in a study of blood T cell repertoires in COVID-19. Clones were sequenced by immunoSEQ multiplex PCR, and TCRdb holds only the in-frame ones, with some missing. Among 220,000 or so clones listed, under 90% were seen once. The TCR comes from a man in his sixties who had recovered from COVID-19. The sample was peripheral blood. V gene TRBV2 combines with J gene TRBJ2-2, with TRBD2 matching 7 bases. The CDR3 sequence is CASRATGGAGTGELFF. In DNA, the CDR3 is TGTGCCAGCAGGGCGACTGGGGGAGCGGGGACCGGGGAGCTGTTTTTT.